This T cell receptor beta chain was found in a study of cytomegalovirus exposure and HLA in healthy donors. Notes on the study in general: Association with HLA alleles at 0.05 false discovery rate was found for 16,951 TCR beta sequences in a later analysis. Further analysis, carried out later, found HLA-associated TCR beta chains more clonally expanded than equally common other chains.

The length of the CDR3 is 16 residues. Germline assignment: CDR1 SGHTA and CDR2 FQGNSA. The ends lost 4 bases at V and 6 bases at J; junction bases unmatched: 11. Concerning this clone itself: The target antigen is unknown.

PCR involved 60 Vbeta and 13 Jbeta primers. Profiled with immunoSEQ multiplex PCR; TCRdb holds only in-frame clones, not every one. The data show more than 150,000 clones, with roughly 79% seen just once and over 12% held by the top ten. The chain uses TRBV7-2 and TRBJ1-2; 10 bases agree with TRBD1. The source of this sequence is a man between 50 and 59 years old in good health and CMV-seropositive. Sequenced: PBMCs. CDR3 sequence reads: CASSSRGQGENNGYTF. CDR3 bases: TGTGCCAGCAGCTCACGTGGACAGGGGGAAAACAATGGCTACACCTTC.